Each of the 31 T cell receptor beta chains below was sequenced from the same sample in a study of vaccination effects on CD4 cells after COVID-19. For these receptors, no antigen is known. Pools of viral peptides were used by the ViraFEST assay to expand antigen-specific CD4+ T cells ahead of sequencing. With roughly 10 days of culture completed, CD4+ T cells were isolated. Vaccinees lacked prior SARS-CoV-2 infection and tested negative for nucleocapsid antibodies. Data came from immunoSEQ multiplex PCR; TCRdb stores just in-frame clones and leaves some out. The sample records 65,000 to 85,000 clones, under 90% being singletons. The input for sequencing was CD4+ T cells from PBMCs cultured with SARS-CoV-2 spike peptides, taken before COVID-19 vaccination. The source is a human donor who received a COVID-19 vaccine.

The chain couples TRBV5-1 to TRBJ2-5; TRBD2 might be the D (6 bases). Trimming pared 0 bases from V and 4 bases from J, leaving 16 bases between. CDR1 is SGHRS, CDR2 YFSETQ, per germline. There are 16 residues in the CDR3. CDR3 residues: CASSLAPTRLGETQYF. CDR3 DNA: TGCGCCAGCAGCTTGGCGCCGACTAGGTTAGGAGAGACCCAGTACTTC.

This chain uses TRBV7-9 with TRBJ2-3; no definite D call. The CDR3 has 12 residues. Trimming removed 5 bases at V and 5 bases at J, with 8 bases between. Germline assignment: CDR1 SEHNR and CDR2 FQNEAQ (reference sequence). The CDR3, as DNA: TGTGCCAGCAGCCAGGTGGGAGATACGCAGTATTTT. Its translation is CASSQVGDTQYF. Using reference TRBV7-9 and TRBJ2-3 for the parts outside the CDR3, the full variable domain is DTGVSQNPRHKITKRGQNVTFRCDPISEHNRLYWYRQTLGQGPEFLTYFQNEAQLEKSRLLSDRFSAERPKGSFSTLEIQRTEQGDSAMYLCASSQVGDTQYFGPGTRLTVL.

This chain connects TRBV28 to TRBJ2-1; D gene uncertain. Germline V gives CDR1 MDHEN, CDR2 SYDVKM. V lost 2 bases, J lost 8 bases, and 4 bases lay in between. This CDR3 comprises 11 residues. CDR3 DNA: TGTGCCAGCAGTTTACGGGATGAGCAGTTCTTC. Translated, it gives CASSLRDEQFF.

The chain couples TRBV11-2 to TRBJ2-3; 9 bases map to TRBD2. CDR3 length: 18 amino acids. With 5 bases clipped from V and 5 bases from J, the junction kept 17 bases outside the gene matches. CDR1 SGHAT and CDR2 FQNNGV come from the germline V gene. This CDR3 is CASSQRSLGGGAVDTQYF. The DNA for the CDR3 is TGTGCCAGCAGCCAACGATCATTGGGCGGGGGGGCTGTAGATACGCAGTATTTT. Supplemented by reference TRBV11-2 and TRBJ2-3, the full variable domain reads EAGVAQSPRYKIIEKRQSVAFWCNPISGHATLYWYQQILGQGPKLLIQFQNNGVVDDSQLPKDRFSAERLKGVDSTLKIQPAKLEDSAVYLCASSQRSLGGGAVDTQYFGPGTRLTVL.

J is TRBJ1-4 and V is TRBV9, with a weak D call TRBD1 (5 bases). The length of the CDR3 is 16 residues. Trimming took off 0 bases at V and 0 bases at J, with 9 bases between the two ends. In germline, CDR1 is SGDLS, CDR2 YYNGEE. The CDR3 DNA reads TGTGCCAGCAGCGTAGGGGGACCCTCAACTAATGAAAAACTGTTTTTT. This gives the protein CASSVGGPSTNEKLFF. The full variable domain, rest sourced from reference TRBV9 and TRBJ1-4, is DSGVTQTPKHLITATGQRVTLRCSPRSGDLSVYWYQQSLDQGLQFLIQYYNGEERAKGNILERFSAQQFPDLHSELNLSSLELGDSALYFCASSVGGPSTNEKLFFGSGTQLSVL.

This chain links TRBV7-6 with TRBJ1-3; 12 bases are shared with TRBD1. This CDR3 contains 18 residues. CDR1 is SGHVS and CDR2 is FNYEAQ in the germline V gene. Losses at the gene ends were 3 bases for V and 0 bases for J; bases not matched to a gene: 6. The CDR3 reads CASSLPGQGAASGNTIYF. The DNA for the CDR3 is TGTGCCAGCAGCTTGCCGGGACAGGGGGCCGCCTCTGGAAACACCATATATTTT.

About this clone: Other DNA sequences in the same sample also yield this CDR3. The chain links TRBV6-1 to TRBJ2-7; 7 bases map to TRBD1. Germline V gene lookup returns CDR1 MNHNS and CDR2 SASEGT. The CDR3 has 16 residues. The CDR3 region has the DNA TGTGCCAGCAGTGAAAGAGAGAGGACAGGCTCCTACGAGCAGTACGTT. Translating it yields CASSERERTGSYEQYV.

The gene calls are TRBV10-3 and TRBJ1-2; D is unclear. The germline CDR1 and CDR2 sequences are ENHRY and SYGVKD. The V end lost 7 bases, the J end lost 4 bases, and 19 bases lay between the germline ends. The CDR3 loop spans 15 amino acids. The CDR3 region has the DNA TGTGCCATCACCGAAAGCGGGGAAGTGGGCTATGGCTACACCTTC. Its protein is CAITESGEVGYGYTF.

The chain's CDR3 is CASSLIASGANVLTF. DNA for the CDR3: TGCGCCAGCAGCTTGATTGCCTCTGGGGCCAACGTCCTGACTTTC. The chain joins TRBV5-1 to TRBJ2-6, with D hard to call. Germline V gene data show CDR1 as SGHRS and CDR2 as YFSETQ. Trimming took 1 base from V and 0 from J, leaving 5 bases between them. The CDR3 loop spans 15 amino acids.

J is TRBJ2-2 and V is TRBV30; D not resolved. This CDR3 spans 12 amino acids. Germline CDR1 GTSNPN, CDR2 SVGIG (reference sequence). V was pared by 4 bases and J by 4 bases, with 7 bases between. CDR3 protein: CAWKRFTGELFF. CDR3 in DNA: TGTGCCTGGAAACGGTTCACCGGGGAGCTGTTTTTT. Supplemented by reference TRBV30 and TRBJ2-2, the full variable domain reads SQTIHQWPATLVQPVGSPLSLECTVEGTSNPNLYWYRQAAGRGLQLLFYSVGIGQISSEVPQNLSASRPQDRQFILSSKKLLLSDSGFYLCAWKRFTGELFFGEGSRLTVL.

The chain links TRBV6-5 to TRBJ1-2, with D tentatively TRBD1 (5 bases). The CDR3 consists of 15 residues. Deletions cut 0 bases from V and 5 bases from J, with 13 bases between. Germline values: CDR1 MNHEY, CDR2 SVGAGI. The CDR3 reads CASSYSGGRVYGYTF. The CDR3 nucleotides are TGTGCCAGCAGTTACTCTGGGGGAAGAGTATATGGCTACACCTTC.

J is TRBJ1-2 and V is TRBV2; D uncertain. CDR1 and CDR2 from the germline V gene are SNHLY and FYNNEI. Trimming left V 7 bases short and J 6 bases short, with 12 bases between. The CDR3 covers 12 residues. Here the CDR3 reads CASKGGGDGYTF. The CDR3 DNA follows: TGTGCCAGCAAGGGCGGTGGAGATGGCTACACCTTC.

This chain connects TRBV9 to TRBJ2-1; 10 positions match TRBD2. Per germline, CDR1 SGDLS and CDR2 YYNGEE. J lost 5 bases, V lost 0 bases, and 2 bases had no gene match. The CDR3 extends over 15 amino acids. The DNA for the CDR3 is TGTGCCAGCAGCGTAGTAGCGGGGGGTAACAATGAGCAGTTCTTC. Translation gives CASSVVAGGNNEQFF.

The rearrangement joins TRBV5-1 to TRBJ2-5; 8 bases are shared with TRBD1. This CDR3 region has 16 residues. Per the germline V gene, CDR1 is SGHRS and CDR2 is YFSETQ. Trimming at V came to 0 bases and at J to 5 bases, leaving 9 bases not matched to a gene. The CDR3 region is CASSLVGQGGGETQYF. For the CDR3, the DNA is TGCGCCAGCAGCTTGGTCGGACAGGGAGGAGGGGAGACCCAGTACTTC.

V gene TRBV10-3 combines with J gene TRBJ2-5, with 10 bases matching TRBD2. Trimming took 4 bases from V and 5 from J; bases not matched to a gene: 4. The CDR3 has 14 amino acids. CDR1 is ENHRY, CDR2 SYGVKD, per germline. The CDR3 region has the DNA TGTGCCATCAGTGGAGCGGGGGGGCAGGAGACCCAGTACTTC. Translating it yields CAISGAGGQETQYF.

The rearrangement joins TRBV28 to TRBJ1-1; 9 nucleotides align to TRBD1. Unmatched junction bases numbered 5, after V lost 5 bases and J lost 10 bases. Germline V gene sequence: CDR1 MDHEN, CDR2 SYDVKM. CDR3 length: 12 amino acids. The CDR3 bases are TGTGCCAGCAGTCTTGGACAGGGGAGAGCTTTCTTT. Translated, it gives CASSLGQGRAFF.

V gene TRBV18 combines with J gene TRBJ1-5; D possibly corresponds to TRBD1 (6 bases). Germline CDR1 KGHSH, CDR2 LQKENI. The CDR3 loop spans 14 amino acids. Trimming pared 5 bases from V and 10 bases from J, leaving 18 bases between. This CDR3 is CASSSGQTHVPQHF. The CDR3 nucleotides are TGTGCCAGCTCAAGTGGACAGACCCATGTACCCCAGCATTTT.

This clone was detected only a few times. The rearrangement uses TRBV7-3 and TRBJ2-2; 10 nucleotides line up with TRBD2. Germline trimming cut 9 bases from V and 7 bases from J; bases unmatched to any gene: 17. Germline V CDR1 and CDR2: SGHTA, FQGTGA. The CDR3 sequence is 17 residues long. In nucleotides, the CDR3 is TGTGCCAGTGCCCCAGGCCTAGCGGGGGTCCTGGGCGGGGAGCTGTTTTTT. Encoded protein: CASAPGLAGVLGGELFF.

This clone was observed a single time. The chain has TRBV2 and TRBJ2-3, with D unclear. CDR3 length: 14 residues. V was cut by 4 bases and J by 3 bases, with 11 bases left in between. Germline CDR1 SNHLY, CDR2 FYNNEI. The CDR3 nucleotides are TGTGCCAGCAGTGTGATAGAATTAACAGATACGCAGTATTTT. This translates into CASSVIELTDTQYF. Full variable domain (missing parts from reference TRBV2 and TRBJ2-3): EPEVTQTPSHQVTQMGQEVILRCVPISNHLYFYWYRQILGQKVEFLVSFYNNEISEKSEIFDDQFSVERPDGSNFTLKIRSTKLEDSAMYFCASSVIELTDTQYFGPGTRLTVL.

The rearrangement uses TRBV5-4 and TRBJ2-7; 10 bases are a match to TRBD2. Germline trimming cut 4 bases from V and 4 bases from J; bases unmatched to any gene: 8. The CDR3 is made up of 15 amino acids. Looked up from germline, CDR1 is SGHNT and CDR2 is YYREEE (reference sequence). The CDR3 loop reads CASSPGTSESYEQYV. The CDR3 DNA is TGTGCCAGCAGCCCCGGGACTAGCGAGTCATACGAGCAGTACGTC.

This clone has only a few counts. The rearrangement links TRBV24-1 to TRBJ1-5; D might be TRBD1 (5 bases). Trimming took 10 bases from V and 3 from J, leaving 15 bases between them. Germline V gives CDR1 KGHDR, CDR2 SFDVKD. There are 14 residues in the CDR3. The CDR3 coding sequence is TGTGCCACGGGGGGGTCACAGGACAATCAGCCCCAGCATTTT. Translation gives CATGGSQDNQPQHF.

V and J are TRBV5-1 and TRBJ2-5; tentative D call: TRBD2 (6 bases). Germline loops: CDR1 SGHRS, CDR2 YFSETQ. The CDR3 spans 15 residues. Trimming cost V 2 bases and J 2 bases, with 13 bases left between them. CDR3 sequence (DNA): TGCGCCAGCAGCTTTCATGGGACTTCTCAAGAGACCCAGTACTTC. Its translation: CASSFHGTSQETQYF.

The chain carries TRBV12-3 or TRBV12-4 and TRBJ2-3; D gene ambiguous. The CDR3 spans 13 residues. Between the trimmed V and J ends, which lost 0 bases and 1 base, there was a span of 2 bases. The CDR3 DNA sequence: TGTGCCAGCAGTTTAGCGGGCACAGATACGCAGTATTTT. Translation: CASSLAGTDTQYF.

This chain joins TRBV5-1 and TRBJ2-5; TRBD2 matches at 9 bases. Germline V CDR1 and CDR2: SGHRS, YFSETQ. V was pared by 2 bases and J by 3 bases, with 2 bases of the junction left unmatched. The CDR3 is made up of 14 amino acids. In DNA form, the CDR3 reads TGCGCCAGCAGCTTCGAGCGGGGGGAAGAGACCCAGTACTTC. Translated: CASSFERGEETQYF.

This chain connects TRBV28 to TRBJ1-1, with D maybe TRBD1 (5 bases). V shed 3 bases and J shed 5 bases, with 16 bases lying between them. CDR3 size: 15 residues. Germline CDR1 is MDHEN and CDR2 is SYDVKM. The DNA of the CDR3 is TGTGCCAGCAGTTTCCCGGGACGGACCCCTACTGAAGCTTTCTTT. The encoded protein is CASSFPGRTPTEAFF.

This clone was counted a single time. This rearrangement joins TRBV4-3 to TRBJ1-5, with 9 bases matching TRBD1. V dropped 2 bases and J dropped 0; count of bases not matched to a gene: 5. CDR1 and CDR2 (germline): LGHNA, YSLEER. There are 17 residues in the CDR3. The CDR3 DNA reads as TGCGCCAGCAGCCAAACGACAGGGGGGCTTAGCAATCAGCCCCAGCATTTT. The encoded protein is CASSQTTGGLSNQPQHF.

This clone has a handful of counts. This sequence joins TRBV6-5 and TRBJ1-2; D unresolved. Trimming shortened V by 10 bases and J by 0 bases, and 9 bases separated the two germline ends. Germline assignment: CDR1 MNHEY and CDR2 SVGAGI. The CDR3 is 12 residues long. The CDR3 protein is CATRQTNYGYTF. CDR3 sequence (DNA): TGTGCCACCCGTCAGACTAACTATGGCTACACCTTC.

The gene calls are TRBV18 and TRBJ1-2; D unresolved. This CDR3 is built from 13 residues. CDR1 is KGHSH, CDR2 LQKENI, per germline. V shed 2 bases and J shed 5 bases, with 9 bases lying between them. The chain's CDR3 is CASSPVAGYGYTF. Written as DNA, the CDR3 is TGTGCCAGCTCACCAGTTGCTGGGTATGGCTACACCTTC.

V usage is TRBV30 and J usage is TRBJ2-1; D remains ambiguous. Per the germline V gene, CDR1 is GTSNPN and CDR2 is SVGIG (reference sequence). The CDR3 covers 15 residues. The germline V and J ends were trimmed by 0 bases and 2 bases, with 11 bases remaining between them. This chain's CDR3 is CAWSVPAGAYNEQFF. CDR3 DNA sequence: TGTGCCTGGAGTGTACCGGCAGGTGCCTACAATGAGCAGTTCTTC.

The chain employs TRBV10-3 and TRBJ2-7; weak D call: TRBD2 (6 bases). Trimming left V 4 bases short and J 0 bases short, with 7 bases between. CDR1 and CDR2 from the germline V gene are ENHRY and SYGVKD. The CDR3 has 13 residues. CDR3 region: CAISGGDSYEQYV. CDR3 sequence (DNA): TGTGCCATCAGTGGCGGGGACTCCTACGAGCAGTACGTC.

The gene calls are TRBV3-1 (or the pseudogene TRBV3-2) and TRBJ1-5; 7 bases map to TRBD1. Germline values: CDR1 LGHDT, CDR2 YNNKEL (reference sequence). J was trimmed by 5 bases and V by 5 bases; bases with no gene match: 0. The CDR3 sequence is 12 residues long. CDR3 sequence (DNA): TGTGCCAGCAGCGACAGGGATCAGCCCCAGCATTTT. It is translated as CASSDRDQPQHF.